This T cell receptor beta chain was recorded in a study of regulatory T cells in long-lasting Graves disease. The sample holds many counts of this clonotype. Time point given: newly diagnosed GD, antithyroid drugs for less than 3 months. The TCR library was prepared using RNA isolated from PBMCs. CDR3 length: 13 residues. Trimming stripped 0 bases from V and 8 bases from J, with 9 bases between. The V gene's germline CDR1 is SGHRS and CDR2 YFSETQ. iRepertoire HTBI primers and Arm-PCR of CDR3 regions built TCR beta libraries. TCRdb called the multiplex PCR reads again in MiXCR, with one record for every CDR3 protein. The sample has almost 450,000 distinct CDR3 sequences; approximately 16% are singletons. The same sample was also studied in work on T cells in Graves' hyperthyroidism and ophthalmopathy. From that report: The study defined stable Graves' hyperthyroidism as no ophthalmopathy progression within 18 months. Clinical symptoms, serum thyroxine, TRAb, thyroid ultrasound and orbital computed tomography established diagnosis.

This clonotype was sampled from a woman in her thirties with Graves disease. This sequence joins TRBV5-1 and TRBJ2-1; a possible D gene is TRBD2 (5 bases). The specimen was peripheral blood mononuclear cells (PBMCs), collected at new diagnosis, from a patient treated with antithyroid drugs. CDR3 loop: CASSLAPRDEQFF. CDR3 in DNA: TGCGCCAGCAGCTTGGCCCCGAGGGATGAGCAGTTCTTC.